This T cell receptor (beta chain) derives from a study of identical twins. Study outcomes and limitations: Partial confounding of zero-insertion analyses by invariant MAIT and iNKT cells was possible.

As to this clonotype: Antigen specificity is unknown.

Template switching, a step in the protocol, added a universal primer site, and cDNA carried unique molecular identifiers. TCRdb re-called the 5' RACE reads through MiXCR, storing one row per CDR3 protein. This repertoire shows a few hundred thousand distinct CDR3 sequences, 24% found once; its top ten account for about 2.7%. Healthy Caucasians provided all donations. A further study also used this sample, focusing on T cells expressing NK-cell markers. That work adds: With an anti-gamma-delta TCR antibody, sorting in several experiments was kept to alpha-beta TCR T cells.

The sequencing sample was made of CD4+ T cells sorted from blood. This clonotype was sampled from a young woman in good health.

This CDR3 reads CASARESTDTQYF. DNA of the CDR3: TGTGCCAGCGCTCGAGAGAGCACAGATACGCAGTATTTT. The J gene is TRBJ2-3, the V gene TRBV2; no clear D. The CDR3 consists of 13 residues. V was shortened by 8 bases and J by 0 bases, with 9 bases between the two germline ends. Per germline, CDR1 SNHLY and CDR2 FYNNEI.